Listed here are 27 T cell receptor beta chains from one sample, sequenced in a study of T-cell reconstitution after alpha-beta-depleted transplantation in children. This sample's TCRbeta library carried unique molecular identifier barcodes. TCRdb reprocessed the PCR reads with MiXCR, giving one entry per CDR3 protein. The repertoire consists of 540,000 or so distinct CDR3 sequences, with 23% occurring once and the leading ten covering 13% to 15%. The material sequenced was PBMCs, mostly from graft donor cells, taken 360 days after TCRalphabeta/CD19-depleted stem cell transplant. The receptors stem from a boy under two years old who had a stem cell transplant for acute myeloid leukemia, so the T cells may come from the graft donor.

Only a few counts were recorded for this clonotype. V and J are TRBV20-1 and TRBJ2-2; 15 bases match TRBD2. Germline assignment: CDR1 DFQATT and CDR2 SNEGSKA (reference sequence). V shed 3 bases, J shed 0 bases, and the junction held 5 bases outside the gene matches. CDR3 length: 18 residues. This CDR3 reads CSARTGLAGGPNTGELFF. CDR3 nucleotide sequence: TGCAGTGCTAGGACGGGACTAGCGGGGGGCCCGAACACCGGGGAGCTGTTTTTT.

The CDR3 nucleotides read TGCAGCGTTCGCGGGACTAGCGGGGCGGGGAAGACCCAGTACTTC. It translates to CSVRGTSGAGKTQYF. The V and J genes are TRBV29-1 and TRBJ2-5; 13 positions match TRBD2. This CDR3 is built from 15 residues. Germline assignment: CDR1 SQVTM and CDR2 ANQGSEA. J lost 6 bases, V lost 5 bases, and 9 bases had no gene match.

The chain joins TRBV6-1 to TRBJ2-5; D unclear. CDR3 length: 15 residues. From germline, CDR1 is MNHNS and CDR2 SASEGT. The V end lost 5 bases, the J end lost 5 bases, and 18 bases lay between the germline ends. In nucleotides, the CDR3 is TGTGCCAGCAGTACCCCGGCCCCCACGAGGGAGACCCAGTACTTC. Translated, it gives CASSTPAPTRETQYF.

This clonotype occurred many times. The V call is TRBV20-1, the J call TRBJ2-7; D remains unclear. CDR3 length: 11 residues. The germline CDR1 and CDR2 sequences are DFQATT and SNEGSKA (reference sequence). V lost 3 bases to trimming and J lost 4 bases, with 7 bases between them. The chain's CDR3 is CSARTSYEQYF. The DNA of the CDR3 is TGCAGTGCTAGGACATCTTACGAGCAGTACTTC.

CDR3 DNA: TGTGCCAGCAGCCGGGCGGACACAGATACGCAGTATTTT. Its protein is CASSRADTDTQYF. The chain links TRBV5-6 to TRBJ2-3; no reliable D call. The CDR3 has 13 residues. V lost 4 bases, J lost 2 bases, and 8 bases lay in between. CDR1 is SGHDT and CDR2 is YYEEEE in the germline V gene.

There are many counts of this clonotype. The CDR3 reads CASSLMEEETQYF. CDR3 in DNA: TGTGCCAGCAGTTTAATGGAGGAAGAGACCCAGTACTTC. The genes are TRBV3-1 and TRBJ2-5, with D tentatively TRBD2 (5 bases). The germline gives CDR1 LGHDT, CDR2 YNNKEL (reference sequence). This CDR3 is 13 amino acids long. The V and J ends lost 6 bases and 3 bases respectively, with 11 bases between them.

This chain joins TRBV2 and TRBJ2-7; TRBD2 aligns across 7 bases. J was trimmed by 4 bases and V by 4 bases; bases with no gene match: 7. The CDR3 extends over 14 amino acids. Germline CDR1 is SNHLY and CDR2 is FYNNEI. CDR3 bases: TGTGCCAGCAGTGGAAGCGGGGCCCCTTACGAGCAGTACTTC. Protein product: CASSGSGAPYEQYF.

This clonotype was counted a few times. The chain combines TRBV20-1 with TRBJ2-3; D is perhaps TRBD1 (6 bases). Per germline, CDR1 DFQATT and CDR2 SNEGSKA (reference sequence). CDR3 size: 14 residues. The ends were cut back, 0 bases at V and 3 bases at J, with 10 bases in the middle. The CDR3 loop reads CSAREGARTDTQYF. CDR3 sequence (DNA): TGCAGTGCTAGAGAGGGGGCGAGGACAGATACGCAGTATTTT.

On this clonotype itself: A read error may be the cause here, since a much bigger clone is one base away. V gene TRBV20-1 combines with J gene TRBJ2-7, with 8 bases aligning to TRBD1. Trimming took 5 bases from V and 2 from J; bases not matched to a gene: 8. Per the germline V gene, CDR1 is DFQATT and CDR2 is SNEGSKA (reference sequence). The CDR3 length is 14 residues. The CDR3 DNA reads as TGCAGTGCTCGCCACTGGGACAGGACCTACGAGCAGTACTTC. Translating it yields CSARHWDRTYEQYF.

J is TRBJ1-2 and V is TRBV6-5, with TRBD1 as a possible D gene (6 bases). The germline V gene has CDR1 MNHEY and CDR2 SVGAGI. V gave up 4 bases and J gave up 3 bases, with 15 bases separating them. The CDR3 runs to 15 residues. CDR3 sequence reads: CASSFLGGRYYGYTF. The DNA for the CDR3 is TGTGCCAGCAGTTTCCTTGGGGGGCGATACTATGGCTACACCTTC.

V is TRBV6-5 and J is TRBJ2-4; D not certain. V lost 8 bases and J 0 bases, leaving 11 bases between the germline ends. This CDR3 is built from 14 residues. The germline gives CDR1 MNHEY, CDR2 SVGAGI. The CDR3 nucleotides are TGTGCCAGCGCAAGCCCTAGAGCCAAAAACATTCAGTACTTC. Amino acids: CASASPRAKNIQYF.

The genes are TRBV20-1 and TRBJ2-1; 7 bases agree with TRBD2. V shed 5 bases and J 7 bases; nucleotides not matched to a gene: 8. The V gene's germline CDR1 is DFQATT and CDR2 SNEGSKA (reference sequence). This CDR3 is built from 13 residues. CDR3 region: CSARGEGLNEQFF. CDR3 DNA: TGCAGTGCTCGTGGGGAGGGACTTAATGAGCAGTTCTTC.

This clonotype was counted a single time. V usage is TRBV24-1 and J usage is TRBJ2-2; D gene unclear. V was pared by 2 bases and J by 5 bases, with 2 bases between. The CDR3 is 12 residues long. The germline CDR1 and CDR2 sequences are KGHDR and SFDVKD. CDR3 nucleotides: TGTGCCACCAGTGATTCTACCGGGGAGCTGTTTTTT. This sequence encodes CATSDSTGELFF.

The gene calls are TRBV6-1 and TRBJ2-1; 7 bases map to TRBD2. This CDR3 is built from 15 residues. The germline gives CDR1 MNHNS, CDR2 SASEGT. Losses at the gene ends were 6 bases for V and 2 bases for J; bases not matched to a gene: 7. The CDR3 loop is CASRDGGIPYNEQFF. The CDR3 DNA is TGTGCCAGCAGAGACGGGGGGATACCCTACAATGAGCAGTTCTTC.

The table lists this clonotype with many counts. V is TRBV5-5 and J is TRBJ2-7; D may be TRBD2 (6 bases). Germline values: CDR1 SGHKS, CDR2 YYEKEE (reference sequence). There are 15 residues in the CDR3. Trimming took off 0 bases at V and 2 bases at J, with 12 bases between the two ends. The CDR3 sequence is CASSLGRAATYEQYV. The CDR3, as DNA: TGTGCCAGCAGCTTGGGGAGGGCCGCAACCTACGAGCAGTACGTC.

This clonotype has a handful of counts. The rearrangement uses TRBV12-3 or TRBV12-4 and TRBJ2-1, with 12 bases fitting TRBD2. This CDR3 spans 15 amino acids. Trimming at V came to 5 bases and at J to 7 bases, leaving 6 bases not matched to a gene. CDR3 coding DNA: TGTGCCAGCAGTCATCGGACTAGCGGGGCGAATGAGCAGTTCTTC. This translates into CASSHRTSGANEQFF.

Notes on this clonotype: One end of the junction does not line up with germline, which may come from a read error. The CDR3 is CGSSSRDRVYEQYF. CDR3 nucleotide sequence: TGCGGCAGCAGCTCCCGGGACAGGGTTTACGAGCAGTACTTC. The chain carries TRBV5-1 and TRBJ2-7; 9 bases match TRBD1. Looked up from germline, CDR1 is SGHRS and CDR2 is YFSETQ. The CDR3 is 14 residues long.

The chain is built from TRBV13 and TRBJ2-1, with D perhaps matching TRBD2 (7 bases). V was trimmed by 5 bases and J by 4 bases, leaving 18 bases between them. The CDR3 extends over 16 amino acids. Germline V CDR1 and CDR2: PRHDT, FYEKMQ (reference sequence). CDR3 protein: CASSPLWGGQYNEQFF. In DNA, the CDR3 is TGTGCCAGCAGCCCCCTTTGGGGGGGACAATACAATGAGCAGTTCTTC.

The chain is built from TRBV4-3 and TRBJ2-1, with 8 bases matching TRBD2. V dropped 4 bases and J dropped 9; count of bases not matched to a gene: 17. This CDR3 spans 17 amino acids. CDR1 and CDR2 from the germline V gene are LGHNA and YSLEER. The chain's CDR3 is CASSPGVAGLRESEQFF. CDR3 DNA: TGCGCCAGCAGCCCCGGGGTAGCGGGGTTAAGAGAGAGTGAGCAGTTCTTC.

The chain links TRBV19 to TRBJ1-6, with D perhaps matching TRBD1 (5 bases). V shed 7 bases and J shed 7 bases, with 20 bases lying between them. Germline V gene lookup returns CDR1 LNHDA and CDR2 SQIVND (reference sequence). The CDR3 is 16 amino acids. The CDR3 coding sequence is TGTGCCAGTACCTGGGGCGGATCTGGGGAGAATTCACCCCTCCACTTT. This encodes CASTWGGSGENSPLHF.

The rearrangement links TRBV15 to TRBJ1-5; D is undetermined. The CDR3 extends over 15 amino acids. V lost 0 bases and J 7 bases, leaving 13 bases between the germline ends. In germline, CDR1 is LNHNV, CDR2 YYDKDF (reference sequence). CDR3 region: CATSRDRVSSQPQHF. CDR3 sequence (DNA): TGTGCCACCAGCAGAGATCGGGTGTCTAGCCAGCCCCAGCATTTT.

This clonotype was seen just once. CDR3 nucleotide sequence: TGTGCCAGCAGCGCAACTAATGAAAAACTGTTTTTT. Protein: CASSATNEKLFF. The chain carries TRBV7-6 and TRBJ1-4, with D hard to call. Germline V gene lookup returns CDR1 SGHVS and CDR2 FNYEAQ. The CDR3 is made up of 12 amino acids. The germline V and J ends were trimmed by 5 bases and 0 bases, with 1 base remaining between them.

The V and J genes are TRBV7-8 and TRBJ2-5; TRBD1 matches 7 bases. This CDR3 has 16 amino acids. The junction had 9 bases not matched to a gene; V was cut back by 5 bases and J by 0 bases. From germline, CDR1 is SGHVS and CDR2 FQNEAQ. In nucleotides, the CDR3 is TGTGCCAGCAGCACTCGGGACAGCCCTTACCAAGAGACCCAGTACTTC. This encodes CASSTRDSPYQETQYF.

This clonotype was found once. The CDR3 spells CASSSDRGHVNEQFF. CDR3 bases: TGTGCCAGCAGTTCCGACAGGGGACATGTCAATGAGCAGTTCTTC. The rearrangement links TRBV6-5 to TRBJ2-1, with TRBD1 matching over 8 bases. Germline V gene sequence: CDR1 MNHEY, CDR2 SVGAGI. Germline trimming cut 4 bases from V and 6 bases from J; bases unmatched to any gene: 8. The length of the CDR3 is 15 residues.

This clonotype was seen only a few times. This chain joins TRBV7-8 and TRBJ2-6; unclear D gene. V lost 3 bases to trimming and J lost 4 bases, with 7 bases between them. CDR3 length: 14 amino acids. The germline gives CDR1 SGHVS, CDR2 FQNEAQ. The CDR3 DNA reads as TGTGCCAGCAGCTTCGCTTCGGGGGCCAACGTCCTGACTTTC. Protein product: CASSFASGANVLTF.

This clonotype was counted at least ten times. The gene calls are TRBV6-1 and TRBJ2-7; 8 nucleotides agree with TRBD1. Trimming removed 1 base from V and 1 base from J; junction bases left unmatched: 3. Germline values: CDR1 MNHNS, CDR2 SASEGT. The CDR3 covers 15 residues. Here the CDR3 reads CASSEGQGNSYEQYF. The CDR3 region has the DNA TGTGCCAGCAGTGAAGGACAGGGGAATTCCTACGAGCAGTACTTC.

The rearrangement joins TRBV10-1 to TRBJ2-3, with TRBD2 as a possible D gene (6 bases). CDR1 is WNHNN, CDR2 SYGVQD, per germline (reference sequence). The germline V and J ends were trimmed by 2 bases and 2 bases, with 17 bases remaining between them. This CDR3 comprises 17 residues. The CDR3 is CASSEIVADKNTDTQYF. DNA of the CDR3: TGCGCCAGCAGTGAGATTGTAGCGGATAAAAACACAGATACGCAGTATTTT.